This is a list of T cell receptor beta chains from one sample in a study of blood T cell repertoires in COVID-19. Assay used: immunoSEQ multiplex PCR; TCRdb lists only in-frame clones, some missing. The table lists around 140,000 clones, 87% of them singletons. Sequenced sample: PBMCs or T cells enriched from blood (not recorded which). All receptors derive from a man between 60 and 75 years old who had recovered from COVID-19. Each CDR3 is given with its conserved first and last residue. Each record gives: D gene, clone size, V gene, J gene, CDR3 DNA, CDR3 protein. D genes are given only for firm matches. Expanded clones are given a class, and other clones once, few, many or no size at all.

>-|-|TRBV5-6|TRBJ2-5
TGTGCCAGCATGAGGGTCGTTAGTCAGACCCAGTACTTC
CASMRVVSQTQYF
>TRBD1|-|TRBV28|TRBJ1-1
TGTGCCAGCACCCTAAATTTCGGGACAGGTCACACTGAAGCTTTCTTT
CASTLNFGTGHTEAFF
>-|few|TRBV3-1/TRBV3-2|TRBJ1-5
TGTGCCAGCAGCCCCTCTAGGGGGCAGCCCCAGCATTTT
CASSPSRGQPQHF
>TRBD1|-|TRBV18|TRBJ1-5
TGTGCCAGCTCACCCCTAGGGGGCACCGATCAGCCCCAGCATTTT
CASSPLGGTDQPQHF
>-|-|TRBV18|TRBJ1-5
TGTGCCAGCTCACCAGACAGGAATCAGCCCCAGCATTTT
CASSPDRNQPQHF
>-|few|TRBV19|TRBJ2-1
TGTGCCAGTAGTAGGGGGGAGAGGCGTAATGAGCAGTTCTTC
CASSRGERRNEQFF
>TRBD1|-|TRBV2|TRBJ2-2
TGTGCCAGCAAAGGGACAGTAAACACCGGGGAGCTGTTTTTT
CASKGTVNTGELFF
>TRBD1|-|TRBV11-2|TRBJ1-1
TGTGCCAGCAGCGCCGACAGGGGACGGAACACTGAAGCTTTCTTT
CASSADRGRNTEAFF
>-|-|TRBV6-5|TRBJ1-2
TGTGCCAGCAAAGGCCAGGGGATTAATTACTATGGCTACACCTTC
CASKGQGINYYGYTF
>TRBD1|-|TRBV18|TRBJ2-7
TGTGCCAGCTCTCGACAGGGGGTTCCCGACGAGCAGTACTTC
CASSRQGVPDEQYF
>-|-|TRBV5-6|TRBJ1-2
TGTGCCAGCAGTCTGTGGCGGGGGAGTTTTTCTAACTATGGCTACACCTTC
CASSLWRGSFSNYGYTF
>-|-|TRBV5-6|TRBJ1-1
TGTGCCAGCACCGTTGAGAGGACTGAAGCTTTCTTT
CASTVERTEAFF
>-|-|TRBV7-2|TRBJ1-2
TGTGCCAGCAGCCCACGGAGAGGTTTCGACTATGGCTACACCTTC
CASSPRRGFDYGYTF
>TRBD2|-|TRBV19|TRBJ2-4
TGTGCCAGTAGTATGAGGGTTAGCGGGGTGAACATTCAGTACTTC
CASSMRVSGVNIQYF
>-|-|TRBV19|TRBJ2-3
TGTGCCAGTAGTACTCTCCAGGGGGATACGCAGTATTTT
CASSTLQGDTQYF
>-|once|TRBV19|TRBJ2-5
TGTGCCAGTAGTATGGAAGGGAGATTCCAAGAGACCCAGTACTTC
CASSMEGRFQETQYF
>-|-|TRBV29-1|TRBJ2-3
TGCAGCGTTAGCTACAGCCCCACAGATACGCAGTATTTT
CSVSYSPTDTQYF
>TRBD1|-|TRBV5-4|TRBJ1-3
TGTGCCAGCAGCCGGAGGGGACAGACCTCTGGAAACACCATATATTTT
CASSRRGQTSGNTIYF
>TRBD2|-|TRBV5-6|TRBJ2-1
TGTGCCAGCAGCTTAAGCGGGGGGAGTCGGTCCTACAATGAGCAGTTCTTC
CASSLSGGSRSYNEQFF
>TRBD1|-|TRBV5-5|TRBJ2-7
TGTGCCAGCAGCTTCCGGGACAGGGGCCCCTACGAGCAGTACTTC
CASSFRDRGPYEQYF
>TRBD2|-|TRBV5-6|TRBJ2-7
TGTGCCAGCAGCTTGGCCATCGGGACTAGCGGGAGGGCCAGGGAGCAGTACTTC
CASSLAIGTSGRAREQYF
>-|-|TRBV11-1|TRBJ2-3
TGTGCCAGCAGCTTAGCGCTAGGACTCAAGCGGTATTTT
CASSLALGLKRYF
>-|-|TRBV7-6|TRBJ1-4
TGTGCCAGCAGCAATACCCGGGAACTGTTTTTT
CASSNTRELFF
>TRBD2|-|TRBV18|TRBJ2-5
TGTGCCAGCTCACCACGGACGGGAGGGCAAGAGACCCAGTACTTC
CASSPRTGGQETQYF
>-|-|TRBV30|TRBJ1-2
TGTGCCTGGACCAGGACAGAAAAGAACTATGGCTACACCTTC
CAWTRTEKNYGYTF
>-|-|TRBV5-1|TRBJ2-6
TGCGCCAGCAGTAGCACCGGCTCTGGGGCCAACGTCCTGACTTTC
CASSSTGSGANVLTF
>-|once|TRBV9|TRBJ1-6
TGTGCCAGCAGCGTATCCAGCTCCTATAATTCACCCCTCCACTTT
CASSVSSSYNSPLHF
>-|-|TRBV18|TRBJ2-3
TGTGCCAGCTCAACAACCACGCCGGCGGGACCGACAGATACGCAGTATTTT
CASSTTTPAGPTDTQYF
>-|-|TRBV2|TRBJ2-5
TGTGCCAGCAGTATAGTAGAGACCCAGTACTTC
CASSIVETQYF
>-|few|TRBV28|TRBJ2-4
TGTGCCACCAACCGGGGGAGGGCCAAAAACATTCAGTACTTC
CATNRGRAKNIQYF
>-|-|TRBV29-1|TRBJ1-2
TGCAGCGTTGAAGACCGGTTGCGGCATGGCTACACCTTC
CSVEDRLRHGYTF
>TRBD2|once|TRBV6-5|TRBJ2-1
TGTGCCAGCAGTTTCGCGGGGGGCCCCTACAATGAGCAGTTCTTC
CASSFAGGPYNEQFF
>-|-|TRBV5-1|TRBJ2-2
TGCGCCAGCAGCCGCGGGACTCCCGCTGGCGGGGAGCTGTTTTTT
CASSRGTPAGGELFF
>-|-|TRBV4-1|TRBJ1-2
TGCGCCAGCAGCCAAGATAGGGGCACACTTAACTATGGCTACACCTTC
CASSQDRGTLNYGYTF
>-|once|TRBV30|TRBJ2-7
TGTGCCTGGAAAGGGGCAGGGGCCTACTACGAGCAGTACTTC
CAWKGAGAYYEQYF
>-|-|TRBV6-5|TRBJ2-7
TGTGCCAGCAGCACCTACGAGCAGTACTTC
CASSTYEQYF
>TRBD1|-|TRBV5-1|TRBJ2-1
TGCGCCAGCAGCTTGGTGGACAGGGGTCCAGGTTTCTTC
CASSLVDRGPGFF
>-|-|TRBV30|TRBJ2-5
TGTGCCTGGAGTCCGACTAGTTCCCCGAGAGAGACCCAGTACTTC
CAWSPTSSPRETQYF
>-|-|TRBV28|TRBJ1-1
TGTGCCAGCAGTTTAATGCAGGGTTTAAACACTGAAGCTTTCTTT
CASSLMQGLNTEAFF
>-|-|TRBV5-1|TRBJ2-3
TGCGCCAGCAGCTCACTGCCCACAGATACGCAGTATTTT
CASSSLPTDTQYF
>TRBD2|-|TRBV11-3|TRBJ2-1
TGTGCCAGCAGCTTAGGACGGGGGGGATACAATGAGCAGTTCTTC
CASSLGRGGYNEQFF
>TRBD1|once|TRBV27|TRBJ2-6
TGTGCCAGCAGTACGACAGGGGCCGTCTCTGGGGCCAACGTCCTGACTTTC
CASSTTGAVSGANVLTF
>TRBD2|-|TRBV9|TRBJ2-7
TGTGCCAGCAGCGTAGCGGGGGGTGATGGGTACGAGCAGTACTTC
CASSVAGGDGYEQYF
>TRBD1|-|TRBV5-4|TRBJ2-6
TGTGCCAGCAGCTTGGCCCCGGGACAGGGAGCATCTGGGGCCAACGTCCTGACTTTC
CASSLAPGQGASGANVLTF
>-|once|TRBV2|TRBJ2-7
TGTGCCAGCAGTGCCGGACAGAGCTACGAGCAGTACTTC
CASSAGQSYEQYF
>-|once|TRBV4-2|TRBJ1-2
TGTGCCAGCAGCCAAGTCGGAGGCAGTAACTATGGCTACACCTTC
CASSQVGGSNYGYTF
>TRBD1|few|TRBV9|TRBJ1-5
TGTGCCAGCAGCGTGGGGGACAGGCAGCCCCAGCATTTT
CASSVGDRQPQHF
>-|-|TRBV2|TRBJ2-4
TGTGCCAGCAGTGAGAGACAGCCAGCCAAAAACATTCAGTACTTC
CASSERQPAKNIQYF
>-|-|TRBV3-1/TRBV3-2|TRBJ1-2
TGTGCCAGCAGCCAGGGGAGGGGGTTCCCCTATGGCTACACCTTC
CASSQGRGFPYGYTF
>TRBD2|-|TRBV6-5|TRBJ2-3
TGTGCCAGCACGCGCGGGGGGGTCATGGATACGCAGTATTTT
CASTRGGVMDTQYF
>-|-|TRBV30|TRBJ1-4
TGTGCCTGGAGTGCCGGAGCGGGGCTTGCGGAAAAACTGTTTTTT
CAWSAGAGLAEKLFF
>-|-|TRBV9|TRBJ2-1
TGTGCCAGCAGCGTAGGAGGCGGGGGACACTACAATGAGCAGTTCTTC
CASSVGGGGHYNEQFF
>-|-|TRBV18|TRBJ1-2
TGTGCCAGCTCACAGCGGGACGGAGGTTCCTATGGCTACACCTTC
CASSQRDGGSYGYTF
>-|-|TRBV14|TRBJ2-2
TGTGCCAGCAGCCAAGTCCCGGGAAGCACCGGGGAGCTGTTTTTT
CASSQVPGSTGELFF
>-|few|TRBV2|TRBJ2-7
TGTGCCAGCAGCGCCCGGGACTTCAACTACGAGCAGTACTTC
CASSARDFNYEQYF